In its sample, the clone carrying this TCR beta chain was seen many times. Its antigen remains unknown. Libraries from sorted cells each used 800,000 to 1,000,000 CD4+ or CD8+ T cells. TCRdb itself ran the 5' RACE reads through MiXCR, one entry per CDR3 protein. Of roughly 48,000 distinct CDR3 sequences in the sample, approximately 5.8% were seen once. This entry comes from a study of neurological immune-mediated disorders. Study results and limitations: The greatest TCR clonal expansion occurred in HTLV-1-associated myelopathy and the least in multiple sclerosis, which fell below healthy controls.

Material: CD4+ T cells from blood. This TCR was recovered from a woman aged 18 to 35 with multiple sclerosis.

The CDR3 loop reads CASSTVQGVAPLHF. In DNA, the CDR3 is TGTGCCAGCTCAACTGTGCAGGGGGTGGCACCCCTCCACTTT. V gene TRBV18 combines with J gene TRBJ1-6; 7 nucleotides align to TRBD1. The length of the CDR3 is 14 residues. V gave up 5 bases and J gave up 11 bases; unmatched junction bases: 9. The germline CDR1 and CDR2 sequences are KGHSH and LQKENI.